This entry features one T cell receptor beta chain sequence. Its antigen is not known. Other DNA sequences in this specimen translate into the identical CDR3. The data were taken from a study of shared clonotypes between healthy human individuals. All participating donors were Caucasian adults from Nashville, Tennessee. V lost 0 bases and J lost 6, with 10 bases in between. The CDR3 covers 14 residues. Germline V lookup: CDR1 SGHRS, CDR2 YFSETQ. Study results and caveats: Blood was the only sampled material, and tissue repertoires likely differ. Across subsets, estimated richness was generally greater for naive than for memory populations. Of the naive CD4 clonotypes, roughly 5% were shared across several donors.

The protocol was immunoSEQ multiplex PCR, while the TCRdb copy is restricted to in-frame clones and leaves out a portion. This sample carries more than 850,000 clones, about four fifths of them seen once, and the ten largest clones take under 0.6%. Sequenced material: memory CD4+ T cells from PBMCs. This sample's subset: CD45RA-negative fraction. The chain employs TRBV5-1 and TRBJ1-5, with D tentatively TRBD1 (5 bases). The clonotype originates from a man aged 18 to 30 in good health. Some clones in this sample may be carry-over from other donors' samples. This CDR3 is CASSLVQGGQPQHF. The CDR3 coding sequence is TGCGCCAGCAGCTTGGTTCAGGGTGGTCAGCCCCAGCATTTT. Combining the CDR3 with reference TRBV5-1 and TRBJ1-5 gives the whole variable domain KAGVTQTPRYLIKTRGQQVTLSCSPISGHRSVSWYQQTPGQGLQFLFEYFSETQRNKGNFPGRFSGRQFSNSRSEMNVSTLELGDSALYLCASSLVQGGQPQHFGDGTRLSIL.